This T cell receptor (beta chain) was sequenced in a study of T cells after yellow fever vaccination. Turning to the study itself: Preparation of the low-cell-number fractions used SMART-Seq v4 Ultra Low Input. Study observations and caveats: Abundant bulk-population clonotypes could contaminate the FACS-sorted repertoires. Most primary-vaccination clones reappeared after the booster (about 96% CD4, roughly 88% CD8). It was a weaker secondary response, yet one that peaked faster, at day 5 versus 15.

This clonotype was observed many times. Antigen unknown. Looked up from germline, CDR1 is SGHVS and CDR2 is FNYEAQ. The J segment lost 4 bases and the V segment lost 6 bases, leaving 6 bases of the junction unmatched. CDR3 length equals 14 residues. TCRdb analysed the 5' RACE reads with MiXCR anew, one entry per CDR3 protein. The repertoire holds under 600,000 distinct CDR3 sequences, with 13% as singletons. Here the sequenced sample was PBMCs, taken on the day of the yellow fever booster vaccination. The chain recombines TRBV7-6 with TRBJ2-5; 9 positions match TRBD2. The sequence was obtained from a man in his thirties or forties who received the YFV17D yellow fever vaccine. In DNA, the CDR3 is TGTGCCAGCAGGCCTCTAGCGGGACCAGAGACCCAGTACTTC. It translates to CASRPLAGPETQYF.